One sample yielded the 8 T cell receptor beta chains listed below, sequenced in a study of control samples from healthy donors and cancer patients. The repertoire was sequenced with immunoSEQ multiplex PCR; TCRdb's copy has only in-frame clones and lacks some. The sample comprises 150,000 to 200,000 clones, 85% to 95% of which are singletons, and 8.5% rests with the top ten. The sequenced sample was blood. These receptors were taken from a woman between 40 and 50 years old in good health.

The CDR3 coding sequence is TGTGCCAGCAGCTTGCTAGCGGTCAACACCGGGGAGCTGTTTTTT. Translating gives CASSLLAVNTGELFF. The chain joins TRBV7-6 to TRBJ2-2, with 7 nucleotides matching TRBD2. The germline CDR1 and CDR2 sequences are SGHVS and FNYEAQ. CDR3 size: 15 residues. Losses at the gene ends were 3 bases for V and 2 bases for J; bases not matched to a gene: 3.

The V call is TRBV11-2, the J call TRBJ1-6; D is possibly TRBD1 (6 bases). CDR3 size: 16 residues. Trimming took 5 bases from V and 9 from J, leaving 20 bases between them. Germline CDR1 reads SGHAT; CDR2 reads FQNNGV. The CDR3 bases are TGTGCCAGCAGCCCCCGCATGACAGGAGGAGGTTCACCCCTCCACTTT. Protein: CASSPRMTGGGSPLHF.

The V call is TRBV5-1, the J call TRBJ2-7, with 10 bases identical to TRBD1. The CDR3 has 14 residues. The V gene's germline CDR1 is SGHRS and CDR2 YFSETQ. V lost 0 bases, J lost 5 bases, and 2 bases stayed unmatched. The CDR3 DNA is TGCGCCAGCAGCTTGGGGGACAGGGGCCACGAGCAGTACTTC. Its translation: CASSLGDRGHEQYF.

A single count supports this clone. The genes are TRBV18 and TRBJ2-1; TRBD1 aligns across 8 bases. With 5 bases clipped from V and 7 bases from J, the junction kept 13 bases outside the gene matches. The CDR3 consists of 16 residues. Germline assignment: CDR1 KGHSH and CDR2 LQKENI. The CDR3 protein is CASSSTQGAGRNEQFF. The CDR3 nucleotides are TGTGCCAGCTCATCGACCCAGGGGGCAGGAAGGAATGAGCAGTTCTTC.

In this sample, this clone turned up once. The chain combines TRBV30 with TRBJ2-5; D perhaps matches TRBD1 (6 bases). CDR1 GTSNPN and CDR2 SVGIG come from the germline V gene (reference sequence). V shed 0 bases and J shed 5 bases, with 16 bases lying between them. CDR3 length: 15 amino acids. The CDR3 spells CAWSVNGGGQETQYF. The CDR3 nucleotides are TGTGCCTGGAGTGTAAATGGTGGGGGCCAGGAGACCCAGTACTTC.

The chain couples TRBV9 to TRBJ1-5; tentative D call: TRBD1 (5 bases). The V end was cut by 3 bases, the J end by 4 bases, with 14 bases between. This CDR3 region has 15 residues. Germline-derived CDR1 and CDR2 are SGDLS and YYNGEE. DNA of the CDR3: TGTGCCAGCAGCGCACTAGGGACGGCGAATCAGCCCCAGCATTTT. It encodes CASSALGTANQPQHF.

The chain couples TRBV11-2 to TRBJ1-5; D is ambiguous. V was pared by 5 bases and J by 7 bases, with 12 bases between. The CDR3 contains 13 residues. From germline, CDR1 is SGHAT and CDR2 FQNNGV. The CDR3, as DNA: TGTGCCAGCAGCCCCGGTATTAAGCAGCCCCAGCATTTT. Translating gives CASSPGIKQPQHF.

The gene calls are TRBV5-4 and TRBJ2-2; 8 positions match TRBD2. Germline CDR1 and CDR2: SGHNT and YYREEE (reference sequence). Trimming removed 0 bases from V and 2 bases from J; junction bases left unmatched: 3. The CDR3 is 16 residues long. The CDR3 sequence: CASSLGGLVNTGELFF. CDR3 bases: TGTGCCAGCAGCTTGGGGGGACTAGTAAACACCGGGGAGCTGTTTTTT. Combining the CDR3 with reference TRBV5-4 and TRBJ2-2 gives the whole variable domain ETGVTQSPTHLIKTRGQQVTLRCSSQSGHNTVSWYQQALGQGPQFIFQYYREEENGRGNFPPRFSGLQFPNYSSELNVNALELDDSALYLCASSLGGLVNTGELFFGEGSRLTVL.